Described below is a single T cell receptor beta chain sequence and its context. Its antigen is not identified. The CDR3 is made up of 15 amino acids. The germline V gene encodes CDR1 SNHLY and CDR2 FYNNEI. V lost 2 bases, J lost 6 bases, and 10 bases stayed unmatched. The source of the sample is a study of shared clonotypes between healthy human individuals. The study, taken as a whole, reports: Some naive CD4 clonotypes, around 5%, turned up in common across a handful of donors.

Both subsets, CD45RA+ naive and CD45RA-negative memory, were split from the CD4+ cells. TCRdb's copy holds only in-frame clones and misses some; the assay was immunoSEQ multiplex PCR. The table records some 2,100,000 clones, approximately 94% of them present only once. This chain uses TRBV2 with TRBJ2-7; 7 nucleotides agree with TRBD1. The sequenced sample consisted of naive CD4+ T cells sorted from blood. Subset indicated: CD45RA+ positively selected. The TCR was taken from a man aged 18 to 30 in good health. CDR3 loop: CASSEMQGEMGEQYF. CDR3 in DNA: TGTGCCAGCAGTGAAATGCAGGGGGAAATGGGCGAGCAGTACTTC.